This T cell receptor beta chain came from a study of sequential checkpoint blockade in melanoma. The sample's treatment: randomized to nivolumab then ipilimumab (arm A) or the reverse (arm B). DNA-damaging chemotherapy had not been given to any patient beforehand. From thawed PBMCs, live CD3+CD8+ cells negative for CD19 and CD56 were sorted. This clone has only a few counts. V dropped 3 bases and J dropped 1 base, with 9 bases sitting between them. The CDR3 is 14 residues long. In germline, CDR1 is MNHEY, CDR2 SMNVEV (reference sequence). Profiled with immunoSEQ multiplex PCR; TCRdb holds only in-frame clones, not every one. The profile covers 9,000 to 15,000 clones, with around 83% appearing a single time and less than 60% taken by the ten largest.

The V call is TRBV27, the J call TRBJ1-1; D is perhaps TRBD1 (6 bases). This clonotype was sampled from a human donor with melanoma. This specimen consisted of CD8+ T cells sorted from blood (inferred from file names), obtained from a patient given nivolumab and ipilimumab in sequence. For the CDR3, the DNA is TGTGCCAGCAGTTTGGGGGGGCCGAACACTGAAGCTTTCTTT. This translates into CASSLGGPNTEAFF.